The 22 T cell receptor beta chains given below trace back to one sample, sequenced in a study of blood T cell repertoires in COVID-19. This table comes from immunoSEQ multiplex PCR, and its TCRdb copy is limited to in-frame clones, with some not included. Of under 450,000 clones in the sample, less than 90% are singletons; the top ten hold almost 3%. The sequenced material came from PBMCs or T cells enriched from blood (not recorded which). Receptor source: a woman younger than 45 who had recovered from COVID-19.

The CDR3 bases are TGTGCCAGCAGCCTCCGGGAGGGGACAACTAATGAAAAACTGTTTTTT. Translated: CASSLREGTTNEKLFF. This chain connects TRBV7-9 to TRBJ1-4; possible D gene TRBD1, 5 bases. CDR3 size: 16 residues. V was cut by 5 bases and J by 0 bases, with 13 bases left in between. From germline, CDR1 is SEHNR and CDR2 FQNEAQ (reference sequence). The full variable domain, completed using reference TRBV7-9 and TRBJ1-4, is DTGVSQNPRHKITKRGQNVTFRCDPISEHNRLYWYRQTLGQGPEFLTYFQNEAQLEKSRLLSDRFSAERPKGSFSTLEIQRTEQGDSAMYLCASSLREGTTNEKLFFGSGTQLSVL.

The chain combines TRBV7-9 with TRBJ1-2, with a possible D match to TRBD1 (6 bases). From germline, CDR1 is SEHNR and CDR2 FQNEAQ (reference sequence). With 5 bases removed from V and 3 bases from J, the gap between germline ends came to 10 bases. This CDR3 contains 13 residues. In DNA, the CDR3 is TGTGCCAGCAGCCCAGGGGTAGACTATGGCTACACCTTC. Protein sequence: CASSPGVDYGYTF.

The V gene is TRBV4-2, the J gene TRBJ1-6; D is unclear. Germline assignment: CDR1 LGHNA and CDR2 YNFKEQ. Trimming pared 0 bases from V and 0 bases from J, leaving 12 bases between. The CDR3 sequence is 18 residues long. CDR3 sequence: CASSQDGSTSSYNSPLHF. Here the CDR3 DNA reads TGTGCCAGCAGCCAAGATGGGTCCACTAGCTCCTATAATTCACCCCTCCACTTT.

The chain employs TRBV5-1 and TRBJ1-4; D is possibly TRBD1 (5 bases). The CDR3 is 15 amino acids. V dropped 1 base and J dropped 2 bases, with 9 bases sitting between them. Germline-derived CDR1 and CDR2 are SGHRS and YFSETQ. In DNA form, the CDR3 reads TGCGCCAGCAGCTTGTGGGCAGGGACTAATGAAAAACTGTTTTTT. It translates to CASSLWAGTNEKLFF.

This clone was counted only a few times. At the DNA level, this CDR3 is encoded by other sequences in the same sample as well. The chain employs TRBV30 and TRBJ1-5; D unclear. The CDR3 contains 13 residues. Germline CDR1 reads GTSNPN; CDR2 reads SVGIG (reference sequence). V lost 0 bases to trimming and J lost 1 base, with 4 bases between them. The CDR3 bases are TGTGCCTGGAGTGTACACAGCAATCAGCCCCAGCATTTT. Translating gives CAWSVHSNQPQHF.

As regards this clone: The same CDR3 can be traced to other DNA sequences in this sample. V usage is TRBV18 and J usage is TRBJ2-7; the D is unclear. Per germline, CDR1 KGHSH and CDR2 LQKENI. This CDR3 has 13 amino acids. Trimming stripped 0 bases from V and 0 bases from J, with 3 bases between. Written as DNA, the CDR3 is TGTGCCAGCTCACCACCTAGCTCCTACGAGCAGTACTTC. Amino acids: CASSPPSSYEQYF.

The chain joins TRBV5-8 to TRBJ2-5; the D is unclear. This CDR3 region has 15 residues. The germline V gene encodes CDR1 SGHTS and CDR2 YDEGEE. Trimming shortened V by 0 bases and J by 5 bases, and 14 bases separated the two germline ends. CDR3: CASSLGSAVLETQYF. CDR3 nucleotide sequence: TGTGCCAGCAGCTTGGGGTCTGCAGTCCTGGAGACCCAGTACTTC.

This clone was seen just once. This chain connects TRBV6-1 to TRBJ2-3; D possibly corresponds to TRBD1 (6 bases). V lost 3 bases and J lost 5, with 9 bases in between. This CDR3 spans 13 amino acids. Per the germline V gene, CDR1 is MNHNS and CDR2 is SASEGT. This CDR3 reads CASSDTGIDTQYF. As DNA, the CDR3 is TGTGCCAGCAGTGACACAGGGATAGATACGCAGTATTTT.

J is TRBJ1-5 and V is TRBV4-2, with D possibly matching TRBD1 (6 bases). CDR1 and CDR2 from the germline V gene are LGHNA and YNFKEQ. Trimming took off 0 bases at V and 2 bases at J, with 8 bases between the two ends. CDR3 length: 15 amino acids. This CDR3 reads CASSQDWTGNQPQHF. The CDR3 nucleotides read TGTGCCAGCAGCCAAGATTGGACAGGCAATCAGCCCCAGCATTTT.

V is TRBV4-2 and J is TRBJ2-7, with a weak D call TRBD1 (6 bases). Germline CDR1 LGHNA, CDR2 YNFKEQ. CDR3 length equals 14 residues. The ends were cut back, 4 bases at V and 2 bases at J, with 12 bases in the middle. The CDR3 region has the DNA TGTGCCAGCAGCCCACGGGACACCACCTACGAGCAGTACTTC. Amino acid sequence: CASSPRDTTYEQYF.

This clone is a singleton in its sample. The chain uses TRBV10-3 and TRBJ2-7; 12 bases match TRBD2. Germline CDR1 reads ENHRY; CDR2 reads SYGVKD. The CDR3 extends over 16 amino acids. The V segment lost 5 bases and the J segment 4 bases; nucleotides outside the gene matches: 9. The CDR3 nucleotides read TGTGCCATCAGTAACCCGACTAGCGGGAGTAGATACGAGCAGTACTTC. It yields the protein CAISNPTSGSRYEQYF.

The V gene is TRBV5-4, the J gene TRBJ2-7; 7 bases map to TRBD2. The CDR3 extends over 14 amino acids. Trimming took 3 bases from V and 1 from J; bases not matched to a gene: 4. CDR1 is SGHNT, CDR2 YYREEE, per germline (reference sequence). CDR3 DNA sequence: TGTGCCAGCAGCTCGCGGGGGAGATCCTACGAGCAGTACTTC. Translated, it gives CASSSRGRSYEQYF.

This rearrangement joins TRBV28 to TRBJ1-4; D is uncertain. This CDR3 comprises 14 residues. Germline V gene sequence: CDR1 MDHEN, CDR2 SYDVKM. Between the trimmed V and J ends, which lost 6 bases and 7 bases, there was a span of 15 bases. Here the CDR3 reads CASSHRLKSEKLFF. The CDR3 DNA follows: TGTGCCAGCAGCCACCGACTCAAGAGTGAAAAACTGTTTTTT.

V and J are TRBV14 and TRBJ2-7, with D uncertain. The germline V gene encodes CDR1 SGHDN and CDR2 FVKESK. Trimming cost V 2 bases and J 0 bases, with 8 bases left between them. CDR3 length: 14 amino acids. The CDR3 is CASSQRVSSYEQYF. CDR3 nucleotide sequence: TGTGCCAGCAGCCAACGGGTTAGCTCCTACGAGCAGTACTTC.

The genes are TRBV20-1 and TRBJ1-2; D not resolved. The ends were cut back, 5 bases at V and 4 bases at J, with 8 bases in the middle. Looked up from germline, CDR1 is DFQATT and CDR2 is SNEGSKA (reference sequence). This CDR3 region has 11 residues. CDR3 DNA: TGCAGTGCTTTCGGTGCCTATGGCTACACCTTC. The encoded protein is CSAFGAYGYTF.

This chain's CDR3 is CASSGDSTKDGYTF. CDR3 nucleotides: TGTGCCAGCAGCGGAGACAGTACGAAGGATGGCTACACCTTC. This chain joins TRBV9 and TRBJ1-2, with a weak D call TRBD1 (5 bases). The CDR3 is 14 residues long. V lost 3 bases to trimming and J lost 6 bases, with 15 bases between them. CDR1 SGDLS and CDR2 YYNGEE come from the germline V gene.

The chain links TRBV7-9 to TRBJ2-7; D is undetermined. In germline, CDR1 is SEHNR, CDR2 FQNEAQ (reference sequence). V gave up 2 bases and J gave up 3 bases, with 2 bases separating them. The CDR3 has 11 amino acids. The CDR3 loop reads CASSLRYEQYF. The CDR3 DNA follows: TGTGCCAGCAGCTTACGCTACGAGCAGTACTTC.

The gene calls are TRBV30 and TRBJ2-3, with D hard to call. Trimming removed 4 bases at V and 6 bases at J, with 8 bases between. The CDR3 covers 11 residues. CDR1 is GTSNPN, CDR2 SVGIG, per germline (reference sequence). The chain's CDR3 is CAWTAGDTQYF. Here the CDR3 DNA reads TGTGCCTGGACGGCCGGGGATACGCAGTATTTT.

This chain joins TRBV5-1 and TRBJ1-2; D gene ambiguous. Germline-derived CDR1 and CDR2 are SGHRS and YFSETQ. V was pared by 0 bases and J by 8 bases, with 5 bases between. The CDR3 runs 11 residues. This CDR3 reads CASSLGEGYTF. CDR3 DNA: TGCGCCAGCAGCTTGGGGGAGGGCTACACCTTC.

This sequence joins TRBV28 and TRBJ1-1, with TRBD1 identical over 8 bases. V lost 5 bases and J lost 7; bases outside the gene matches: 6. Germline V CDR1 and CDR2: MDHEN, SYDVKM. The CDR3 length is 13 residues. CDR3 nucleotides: TGTGCCAGCAGTCCCAGGGGGCGGGGTGAAGCTTTCTTT. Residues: CASSPRGRGEAFF.

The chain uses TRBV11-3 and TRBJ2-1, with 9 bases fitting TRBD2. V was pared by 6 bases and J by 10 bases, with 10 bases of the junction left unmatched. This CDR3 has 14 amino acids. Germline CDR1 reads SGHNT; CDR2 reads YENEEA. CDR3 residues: CASSPGLASSEQFF. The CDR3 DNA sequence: TGTGCCAGCAGTCCCGGACTAGCGTCCTCGGAGCAGTTCTTC.

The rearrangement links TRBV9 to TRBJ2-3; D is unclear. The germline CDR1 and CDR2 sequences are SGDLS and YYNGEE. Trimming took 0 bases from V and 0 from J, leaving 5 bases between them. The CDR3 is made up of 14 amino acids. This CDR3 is CASSVVGSTDTQYF. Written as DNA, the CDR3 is TGTGCCAGCAGCGTAGTCGGGAGCACAGATACGCAGTATTTT. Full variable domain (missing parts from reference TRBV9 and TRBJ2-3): DSGVTQTPKHLITATGQRVTLRCSPRSGDLSVYWYQQSLDQGLQFLIQYYNGEERAKGNILERFSAQQFPDLHSELNLSSLELGDSALYFCASSVVGSTDTQYFGPGTRLTVL.